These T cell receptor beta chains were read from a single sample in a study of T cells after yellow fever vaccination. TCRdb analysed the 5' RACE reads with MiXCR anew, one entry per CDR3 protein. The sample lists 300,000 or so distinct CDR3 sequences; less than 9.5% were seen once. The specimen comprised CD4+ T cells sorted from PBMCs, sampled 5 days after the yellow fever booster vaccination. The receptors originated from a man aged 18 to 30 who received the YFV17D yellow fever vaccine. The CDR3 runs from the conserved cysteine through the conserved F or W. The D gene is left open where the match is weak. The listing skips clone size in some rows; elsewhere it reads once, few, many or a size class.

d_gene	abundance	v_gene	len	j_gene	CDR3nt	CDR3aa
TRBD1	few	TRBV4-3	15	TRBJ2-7	TGCGCCAGCAGCCAAGAACTACAGGGGGCTCGCGAGCAGTACTTC	CASSQELQGAREQYF
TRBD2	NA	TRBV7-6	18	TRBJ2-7	TGTGCCAGCAGCGCCCAGCCCCGGGGCGGGGGAGACTCCTACGAGCAGTACTTC	CASSAQPRGGGDSYEQYF
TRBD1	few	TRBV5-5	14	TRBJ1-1	TGTGCCAGCAGCTTGGTTGACAGGGAGGCTGAAGCTTTCTTT	CASSLVDREAEAFF
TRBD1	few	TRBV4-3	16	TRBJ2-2	TGCGCCAGCAGCCAAGGAGGACAGGGGGCAACCGGGGAGCTGTTTTTT	CASSQGGQGATGELFF
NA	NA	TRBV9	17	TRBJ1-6	TGTGCCAGCAGCGAAAGAACACAGGGCTCCTATAATTCACCCCTCCACTTT	CASSERTQGSYNSPLHF
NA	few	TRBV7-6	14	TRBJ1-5	TGTGCCAGCAGCTTACAGGCGGTCAATCAGCCCCAGCATTTT	CASSLQAVNQPQHF
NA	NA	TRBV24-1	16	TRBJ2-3	TGTGCCACCAGTGATTTCTTAACGGGGGACGCAGATACGCAGTATTTT	CATSDFLTGDADTQYF
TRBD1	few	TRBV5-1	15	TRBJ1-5	TGCGCCAGCAGCTTGGGGACAGGGCAAGGTCAGCCCCAGCATTTT	CASSLGTGQGQPQHF
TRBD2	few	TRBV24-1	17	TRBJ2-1	TGTGCCACCAGTGACTCGGGACTAGCGGGGTTAGTTCTTGAGCAGTTCTTC	CATSDSGLAGLVLEQFF
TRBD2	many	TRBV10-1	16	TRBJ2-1	TGCGCCAGCAGTGAGTCGGGGACTAGCGAATACAATGAGCAGTTCTTC	CASSESGTSEYNEQFF
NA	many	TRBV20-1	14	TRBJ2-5	TGCAGTGCTACAGTATGGCCCGGTGGGGAGACCCAGTACTTC	CSATVWPGGETQYF
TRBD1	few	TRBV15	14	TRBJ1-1	TGTGCCACCAGCCCACGACAGGGTAACACTGAAGCTTTCTTT	CATSPRQGNTEAFF
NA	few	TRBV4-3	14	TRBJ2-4	TGCGCCAGCAGCCAAGATCCCCAAGGAGGCATTCAGTACTTC	CASSQDPQGGIQYF
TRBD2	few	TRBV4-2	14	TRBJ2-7	TGTGCCAGCAGCCCAAGAAGCGGGGGGTACGAGCAGTACTTC	CASSPRSGGYEQYF
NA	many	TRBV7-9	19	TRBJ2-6	TGTGCCAGCAGCTTAGACCCACGGACAGCCCGCTCTGGGGCCAACGTCCTGACTTTC	CASSLDPRTARSGANVLTF
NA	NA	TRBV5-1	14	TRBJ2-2	TGCGCCAGCAGCTTGTCAACGAACACCGGGGAGCTGTTTTTT	CASSLSTNTGELFF
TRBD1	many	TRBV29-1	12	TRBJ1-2	TGCAGCGTTGAAGGGCCAGGGGGAGCCTACACCTTC	CSVEGPGGAYTF
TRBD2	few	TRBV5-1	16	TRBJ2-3	TGCGCCAGCAGCCGCGGACTAGCTGTCGGAACAGATACGCAGTATTTT	CASSRGLAVGTDTQYF
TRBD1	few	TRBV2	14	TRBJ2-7	TGTGCCAGCTGTCGGGACAGGTTTTCCTACGAGCAGTACTTC	CASCRDRFSYEQYF
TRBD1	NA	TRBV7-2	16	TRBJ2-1	TGTGCCAGCAGCTTAGATCGGGGGACAGGGGGCAGTGAGCAGTTCTTC	CASSLDRGTGGSEQFF
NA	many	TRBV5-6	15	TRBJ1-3	TGTGCCAGCAGCCTACAGGGTTCTGCTGGAAACACCATATATTTT	CASSLQGSAGNTIYF
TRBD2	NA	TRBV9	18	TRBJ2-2	TGTGCCAGCAGGCCGGGTGCCGGCGGGGGGATGAACACCGGGGAGCTGTTTTTT	CASRPGAGGGMNTGELFF
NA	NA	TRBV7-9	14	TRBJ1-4	TGTGCCAGCAGCTTAGTGGGTTCTCGGGAAAAACTGTTTTTT	CASSLVGSREKLFF
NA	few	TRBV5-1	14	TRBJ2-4	TGCGCCAGCAGCCCGGTTGGCCGAGCAAACATTCAGTACTTC	CASSPVGRANIQYF
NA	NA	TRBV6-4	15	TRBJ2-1	TGTGCCAGCAGTGACTCTATCCTAGCGAGCAATGAGCAGTTCTTC	CASSDSILASNEQFF
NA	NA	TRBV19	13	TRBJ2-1	TGTGCCAGTAGTATAGCCCCTCGGAATGAGCAGTTCTTC	CASSIAPRNEQFF
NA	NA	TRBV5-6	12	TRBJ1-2	TGTGCCAGCAGTCGGCCTATCTGGGGCTACACCTTC	CASSRPIWGYTF
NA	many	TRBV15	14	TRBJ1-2	TGTGCCACCAGCAGAGGGGGGGCCCCCTATGGCTACACCTTC	CATSRGGAPYGYTF
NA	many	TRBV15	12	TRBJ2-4	TGTGCCACCAGCGTCCTGGCAGACATTCAGTACTTC	CATSVLADIQYF
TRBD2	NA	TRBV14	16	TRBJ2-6	TGTGCCAGCAGCCACGGACTAGGCGCCGGGGCCAACGTCCTGACTTTC	CASSHGLGAGANVLTF
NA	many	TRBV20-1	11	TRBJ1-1	TGCAGTGCTAGGACTCAGGCCCGGGCTTTCTTT	CSARTQARAFF
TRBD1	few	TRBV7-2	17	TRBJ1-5	TGTGCCAGCACCCACCGGCCCCCCGGACAGGGTGGACAGCCCCAGCATTTT	CASTHRPPGQGGQPQHF
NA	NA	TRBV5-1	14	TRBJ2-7	TGCGCCAGCAGCTTCGGCCAGGGGATTAGGGAGCAGTACTTC	CASSFGQGIREQYF
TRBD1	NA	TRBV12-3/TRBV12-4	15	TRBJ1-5	TGTGCCAGCAGTCAACGACAGGGCGGCGATCAGCCCCAGCATTTT	CASSQRQGGDQPQHF
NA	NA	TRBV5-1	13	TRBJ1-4	TGCGCCAGCAGTACCACAACTAATGAAAAACTGTTTTTT	CASSTTTNEKLFF
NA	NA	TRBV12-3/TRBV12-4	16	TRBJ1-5	TGTGCCAGCAGTTTTGCCCCATATAGAAGCAATCAGCCCCAGCATTTT	CASSFAPYRSNQPQHF
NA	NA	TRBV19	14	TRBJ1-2	TGTGCCAGTAGCCAGGCAAGGCATAACTATGGCTACACCTTC	CASSQARHNYGYTF